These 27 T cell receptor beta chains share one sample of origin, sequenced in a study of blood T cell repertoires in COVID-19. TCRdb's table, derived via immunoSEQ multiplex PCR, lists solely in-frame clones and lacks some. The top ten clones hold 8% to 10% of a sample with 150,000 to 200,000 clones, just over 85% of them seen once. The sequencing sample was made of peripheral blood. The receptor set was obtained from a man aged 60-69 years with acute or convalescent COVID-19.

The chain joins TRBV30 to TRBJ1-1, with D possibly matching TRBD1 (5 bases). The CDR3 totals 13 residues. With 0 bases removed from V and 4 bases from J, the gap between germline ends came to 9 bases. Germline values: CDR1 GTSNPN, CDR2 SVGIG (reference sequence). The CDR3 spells CAWSVGGVTEAFF. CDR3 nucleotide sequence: TGTGCCTGGAGTGTGGGGGGGGTCACTGAAGCTTTCTTT.

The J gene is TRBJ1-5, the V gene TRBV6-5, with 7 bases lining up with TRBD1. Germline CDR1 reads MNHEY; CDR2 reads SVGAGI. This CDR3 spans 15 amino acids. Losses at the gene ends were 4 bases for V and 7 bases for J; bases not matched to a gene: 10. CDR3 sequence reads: CASSSTGVRGQPQHF. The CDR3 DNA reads TGTGCCAGCAGTTCGACAGGTGTCAGGGGGCAGCCCCAGCATTTT.

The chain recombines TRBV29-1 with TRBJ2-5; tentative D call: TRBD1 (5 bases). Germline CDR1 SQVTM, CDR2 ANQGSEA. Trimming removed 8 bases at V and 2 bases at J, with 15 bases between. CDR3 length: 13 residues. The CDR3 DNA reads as TGCAGCCCCGTTCTCAAGGGGCAAGAGACCCAGTACTTC. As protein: CSPVLKGQETQYF.

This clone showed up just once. CDR3 region: CASSQNYNEQFF. CDR3 DNA sequence: TGCGCCAGCAGCCAAAATTACAATGAGCAGTTCTTC. The V gene is TRBV5-1, the J gene TRBJ2-1; D not certain. Germline V gives CDR1 SGHRS, CDR2 YFSETQ. V was pared by 4 bases and J by 4 bases, with 6 bases between. The CDR3 extends over 12 amino acids.

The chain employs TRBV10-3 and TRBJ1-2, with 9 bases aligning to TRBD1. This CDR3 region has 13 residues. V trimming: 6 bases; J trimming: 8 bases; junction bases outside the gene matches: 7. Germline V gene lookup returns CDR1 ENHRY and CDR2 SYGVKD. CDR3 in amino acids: CAISWTGAAGYTF. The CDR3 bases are TGTGCCATCAGCTGGACAGGGGCGGCCGGCTACACCTTC.

DNA for the CDR3: TGTGCCAGCAGCCGTGGACTAGCGGGAACCCAGTACTTC. It encodes CASSRGLAGTQYF. This rearrangement joins TRBV3-1 (or the pseudogene TRBV3-2) to TRBJ2-5; 12 bases are shared with TRBD2. There are 13 residues in the CDR3. J lost 8 bases, V lost 4 bases, and 2 bases had no gene match. CDR1 is LGHDT and CDR2 is YNNKEL in the germline V gene (reference sequence).

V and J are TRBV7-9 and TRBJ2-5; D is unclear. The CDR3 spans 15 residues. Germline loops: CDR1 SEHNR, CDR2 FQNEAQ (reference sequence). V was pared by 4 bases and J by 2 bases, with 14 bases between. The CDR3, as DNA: TGTGCCAGCAGCTCCCCCCGTGAGACTCAAGAGACCCAGTACTTC. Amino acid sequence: CASSSPRETQETQYF.

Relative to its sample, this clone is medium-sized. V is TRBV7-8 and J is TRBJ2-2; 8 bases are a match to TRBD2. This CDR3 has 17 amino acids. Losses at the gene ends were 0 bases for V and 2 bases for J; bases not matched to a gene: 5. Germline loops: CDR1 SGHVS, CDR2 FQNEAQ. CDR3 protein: CASSLASGRANTGELFF. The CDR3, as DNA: TGTGCCAGCAGCTTAGCCTCCGGGAGGGCCAACACCGGGGAGCTGTTTTTT.

The DNA of the CDR3 is TGTGCCAGCAGTTTTATAGCCGGAGCCTACAATGAGCAGTTCTTC. Translating it yields CASSFIAGAYNEQFF. V usage is TRBV28 and J usage is TRBJ2-1; D remains ambiguous. The CDR3 is made up of 15 amino acids. Trimming removed 3 bases from V and 2 bases from J, with 11 bases in between. From germline, CDR1 is MDHEN and CDR2 SYDVKM.

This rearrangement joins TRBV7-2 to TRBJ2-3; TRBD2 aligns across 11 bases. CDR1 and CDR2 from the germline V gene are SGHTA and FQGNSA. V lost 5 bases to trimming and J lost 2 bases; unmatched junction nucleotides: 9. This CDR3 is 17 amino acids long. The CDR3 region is CASSARLAGLPTDTQYF. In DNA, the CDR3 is TGTGCCAGCAGCGCGCGACTAGCGGGGCTTCCCACAGATACGCAGTATTTT.

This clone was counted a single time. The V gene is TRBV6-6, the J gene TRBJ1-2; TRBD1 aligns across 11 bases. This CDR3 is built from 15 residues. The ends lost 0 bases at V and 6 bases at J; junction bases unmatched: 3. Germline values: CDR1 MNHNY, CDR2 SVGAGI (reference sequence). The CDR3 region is CASSYSGQGADGYTF. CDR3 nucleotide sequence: TGTGCCAGCAGTTACTCCGGACAGGGGGCAGATGGCTACACCTTC.

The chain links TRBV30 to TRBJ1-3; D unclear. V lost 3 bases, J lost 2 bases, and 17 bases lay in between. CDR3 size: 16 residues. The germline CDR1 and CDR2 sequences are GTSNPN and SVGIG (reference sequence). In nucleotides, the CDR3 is TGTGCCTGGAGCCTGGGCAGCGGGAGAGCTGGAAACACCATATATTTT. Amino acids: CAWSLGSGRAGNTIYF.

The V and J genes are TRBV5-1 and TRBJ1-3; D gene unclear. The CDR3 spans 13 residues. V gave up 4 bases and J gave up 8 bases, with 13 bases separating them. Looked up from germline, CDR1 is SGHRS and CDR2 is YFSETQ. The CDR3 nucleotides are TGCGCCAGCAGCAGACGAGAAGCGGACACCATATATTTT. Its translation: CASSRREADTIYF. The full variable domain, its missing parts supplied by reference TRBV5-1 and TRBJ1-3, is KAGVTQTPRYLIKTRGQQVTLSCSPISGHRSVSWYQQTPGQGLQFLFEYFSETQRNKGNFPGRFSGRQFSNSRSEMNVSTLELGDSALYLCASSRREADTIYFGEGSWLTVV.

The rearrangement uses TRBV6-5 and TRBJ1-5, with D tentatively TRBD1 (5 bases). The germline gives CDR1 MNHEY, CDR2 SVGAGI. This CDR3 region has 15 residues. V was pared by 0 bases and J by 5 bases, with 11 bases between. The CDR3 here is CASSYSGGSDQPQHF. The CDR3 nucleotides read TGTGCCAGCAGTTACTCGGGGGGATCCGATCAGCCCCAGCATTTT.

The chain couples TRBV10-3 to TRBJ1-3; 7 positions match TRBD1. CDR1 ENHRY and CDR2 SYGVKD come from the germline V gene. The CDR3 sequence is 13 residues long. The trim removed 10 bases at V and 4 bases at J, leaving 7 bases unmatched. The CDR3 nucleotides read TGTGCCACAGAACAGGGGAGCGGAAACACCATATATTTT. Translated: CATEQGSGNTIYF.

The CDR3 reads CASSRLEITNTGELFF. The CDR3 nucleotides read TGTGCCAGCAGTCGACTCGAAATAACGAACACCGGGGAGCTGTTTTTT. The chain uses TRBV2 and TRBJ2-2; no reliable D call. This CDR3 has 16 amino acids. The V end was cut by 5 bases, the J end by 0 bases, with 13 bases between. CDR1 SNHLY and CDR2 FYNNEI come from the germline V gene.

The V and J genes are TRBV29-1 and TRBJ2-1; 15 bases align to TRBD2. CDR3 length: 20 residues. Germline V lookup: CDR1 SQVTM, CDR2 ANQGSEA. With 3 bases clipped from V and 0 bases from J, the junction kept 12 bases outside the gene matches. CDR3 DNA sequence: TGCAGCGTTGACAGGACTAGCGGGAGGGGGTCCCCTCGCTCCTACAATGAGCAGTTCTTC. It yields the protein CSVDRTSGRGSPRSYNEQFF.

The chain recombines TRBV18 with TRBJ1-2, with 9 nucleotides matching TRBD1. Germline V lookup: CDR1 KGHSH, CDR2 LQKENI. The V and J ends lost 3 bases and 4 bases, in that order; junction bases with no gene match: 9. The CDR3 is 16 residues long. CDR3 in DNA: TGTGCCAGCTCACCGGCAAGGACAGGGGCCTTCTATGGCTACACCTTC. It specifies CASSPARTGAFYGYTF.

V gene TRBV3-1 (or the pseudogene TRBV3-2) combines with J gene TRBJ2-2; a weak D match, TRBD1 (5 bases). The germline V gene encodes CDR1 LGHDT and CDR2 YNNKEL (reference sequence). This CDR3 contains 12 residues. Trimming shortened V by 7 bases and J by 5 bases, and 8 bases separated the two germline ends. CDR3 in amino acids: CASKRQTGELFF. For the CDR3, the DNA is TGTGCCAGCAAGAGACAGACCGGGGAGCTGTTTTTT.

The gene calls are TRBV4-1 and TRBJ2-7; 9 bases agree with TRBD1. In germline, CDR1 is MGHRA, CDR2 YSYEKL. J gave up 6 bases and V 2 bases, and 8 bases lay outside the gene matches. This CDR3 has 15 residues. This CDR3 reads CASSQKWTGEGEQYF. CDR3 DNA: TGCGCCAGCAGCCAAAAGTGGACAGGGGAGGGCGAGCAGTACTTC.

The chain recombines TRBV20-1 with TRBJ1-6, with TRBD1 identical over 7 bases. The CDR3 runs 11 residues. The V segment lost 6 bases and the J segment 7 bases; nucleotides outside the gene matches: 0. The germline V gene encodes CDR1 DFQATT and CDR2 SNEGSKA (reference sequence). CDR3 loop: CSARGNSPLHF. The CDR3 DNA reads TGCAGTGCCAGGGGGAATTCACCCCTCCACTTT.

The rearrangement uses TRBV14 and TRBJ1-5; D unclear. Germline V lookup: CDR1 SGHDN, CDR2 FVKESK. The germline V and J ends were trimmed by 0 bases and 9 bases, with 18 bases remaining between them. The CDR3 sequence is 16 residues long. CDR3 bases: TGTGCCAGCAGCCAAGATTTGTTGGGGTTCGAGGGGCCCCAGCATTTT. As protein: CASSQDLLGFEGPQHF.

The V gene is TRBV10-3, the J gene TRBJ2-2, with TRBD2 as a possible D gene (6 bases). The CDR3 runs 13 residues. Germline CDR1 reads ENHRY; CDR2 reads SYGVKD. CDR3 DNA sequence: TGTGCTACGTGGCGGGATGGGACCGGGGAGCTGTTTTTT. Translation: CATWRDGTGELFF.

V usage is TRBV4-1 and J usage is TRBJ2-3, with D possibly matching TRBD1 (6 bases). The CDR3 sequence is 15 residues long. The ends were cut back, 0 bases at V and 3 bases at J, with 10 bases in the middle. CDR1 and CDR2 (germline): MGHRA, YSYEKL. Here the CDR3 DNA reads TGCGCCAGCAGCCAAGATCCGCAGGGGACAGATACGCAGTATTTT. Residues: CASSQDPQGTDTQYF.

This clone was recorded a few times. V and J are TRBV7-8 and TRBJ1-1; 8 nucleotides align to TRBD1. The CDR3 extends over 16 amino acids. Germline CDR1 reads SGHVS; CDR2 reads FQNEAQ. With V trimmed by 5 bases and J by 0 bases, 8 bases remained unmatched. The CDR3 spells CASSTWTGQMNTEAFF. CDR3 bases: TGTGCCAGCAGCACTTGGACAGGGCAGATGAACACTGAAGCTTTCTTT.

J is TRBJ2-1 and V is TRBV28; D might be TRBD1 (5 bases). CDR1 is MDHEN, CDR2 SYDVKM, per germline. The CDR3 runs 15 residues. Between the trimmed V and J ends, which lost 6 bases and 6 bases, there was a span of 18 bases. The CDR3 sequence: CASSPTPRGGNEQFF. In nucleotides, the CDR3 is TGTGCCAGCAGCCCAACACCTAGGGGTGGCAATGAGCAGTTCTTC.

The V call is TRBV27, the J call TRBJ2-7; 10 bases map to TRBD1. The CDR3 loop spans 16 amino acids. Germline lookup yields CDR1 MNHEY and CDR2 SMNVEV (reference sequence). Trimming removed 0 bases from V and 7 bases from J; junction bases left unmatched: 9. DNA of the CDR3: TGTGCCAGCAGTTTATCGCCGGGACAGGGGATAAGAGAGCAGTACTTC. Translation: CASSLSPGQGIREQYF.